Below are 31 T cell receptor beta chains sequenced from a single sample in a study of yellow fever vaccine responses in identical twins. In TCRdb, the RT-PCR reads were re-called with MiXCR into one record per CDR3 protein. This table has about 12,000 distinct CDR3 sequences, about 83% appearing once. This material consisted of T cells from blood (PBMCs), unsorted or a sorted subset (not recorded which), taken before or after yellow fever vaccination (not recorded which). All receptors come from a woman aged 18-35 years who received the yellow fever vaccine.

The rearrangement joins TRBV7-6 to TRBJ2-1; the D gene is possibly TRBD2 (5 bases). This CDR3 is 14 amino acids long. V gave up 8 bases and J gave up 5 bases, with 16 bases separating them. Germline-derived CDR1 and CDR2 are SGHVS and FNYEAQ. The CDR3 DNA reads TGTGCCAGCCAAACTAGGACCCACGACAATGAGCAGTTCTTC. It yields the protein CASQTRTHDNEQFF.

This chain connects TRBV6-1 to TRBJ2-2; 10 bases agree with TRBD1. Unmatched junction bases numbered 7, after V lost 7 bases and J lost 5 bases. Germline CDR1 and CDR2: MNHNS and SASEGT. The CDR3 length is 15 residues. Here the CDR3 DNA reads TGTGCCAGCAACCCCAGGACAGGGGGGACCGGGGAGCTGTTTTTT. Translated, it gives CASNPRTGGTGELFF.

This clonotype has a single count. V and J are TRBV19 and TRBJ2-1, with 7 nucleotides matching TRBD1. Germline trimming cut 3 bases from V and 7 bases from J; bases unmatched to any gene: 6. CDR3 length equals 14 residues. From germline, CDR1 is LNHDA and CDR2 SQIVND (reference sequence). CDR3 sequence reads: CASSILGQLNEQFF. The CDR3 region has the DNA TGTGCCAGTAGTATCCTGGGACAGCTGAATGAGCAGTTCTTC.

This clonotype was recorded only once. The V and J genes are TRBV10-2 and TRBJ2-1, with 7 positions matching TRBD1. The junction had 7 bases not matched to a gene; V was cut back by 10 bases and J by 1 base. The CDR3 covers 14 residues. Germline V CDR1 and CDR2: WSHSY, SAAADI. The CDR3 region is CAISRDRSYNEQFF. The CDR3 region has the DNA TGCGCCATCTCCCGGGACAGATCCTACAATGAGCAGTTCTTC.

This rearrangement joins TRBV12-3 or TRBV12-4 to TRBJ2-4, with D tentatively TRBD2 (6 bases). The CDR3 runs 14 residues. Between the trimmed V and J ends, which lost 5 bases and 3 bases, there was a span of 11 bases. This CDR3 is CASSPSSGKNIQYF. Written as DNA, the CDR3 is TGTGCCAGCAGTCCCAGTAGCGGCAAAAACATTCAGTACTTC.

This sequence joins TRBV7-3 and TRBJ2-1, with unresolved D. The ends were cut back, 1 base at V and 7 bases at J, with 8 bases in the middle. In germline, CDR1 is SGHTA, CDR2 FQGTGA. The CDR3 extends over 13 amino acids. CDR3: CASSLIARNEQFF. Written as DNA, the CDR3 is TGTGCCAGCAGCTTAATCGCCAGGAATGAGCAGTTCTTC.

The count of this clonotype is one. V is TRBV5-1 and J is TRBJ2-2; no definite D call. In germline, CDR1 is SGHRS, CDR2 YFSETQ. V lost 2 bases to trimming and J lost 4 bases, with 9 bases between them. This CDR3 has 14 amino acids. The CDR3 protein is CASSLGQLTGELFF. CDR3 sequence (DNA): TGCGCCAGCAGCTTAGGGCAACTCACCGGGGAGCTGTTTTTT.

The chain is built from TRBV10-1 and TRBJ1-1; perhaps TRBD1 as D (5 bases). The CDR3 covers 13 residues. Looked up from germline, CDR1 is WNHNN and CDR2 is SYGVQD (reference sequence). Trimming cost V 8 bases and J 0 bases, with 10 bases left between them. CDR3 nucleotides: TGCGCCAGCCGACAGACCGTGAACACTGAAGCTTTCTTT. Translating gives CASRQTVNTEAFF.

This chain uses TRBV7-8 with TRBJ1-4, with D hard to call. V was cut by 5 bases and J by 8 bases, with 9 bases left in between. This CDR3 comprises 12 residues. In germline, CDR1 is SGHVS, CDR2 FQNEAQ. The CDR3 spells CASSQNGEKLFF. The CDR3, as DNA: TGTGCCAGCAGCCAAAATGGAGAAAAACTGTTTTTT.

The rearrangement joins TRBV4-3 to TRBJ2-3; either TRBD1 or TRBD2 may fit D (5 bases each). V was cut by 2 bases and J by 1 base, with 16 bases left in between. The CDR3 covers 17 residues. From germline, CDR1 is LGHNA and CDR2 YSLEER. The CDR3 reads CASSQSGSGFGTDTQYF. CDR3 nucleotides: TGCGCCAGCAGCCAAAGCGGTTCAGGGTTCGGCACAGATACGCAGTATTTT.

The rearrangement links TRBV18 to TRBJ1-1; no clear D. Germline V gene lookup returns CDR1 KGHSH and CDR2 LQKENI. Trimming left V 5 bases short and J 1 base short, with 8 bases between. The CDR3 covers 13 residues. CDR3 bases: TGTGCCAGCTCAAGCAGTCCGAACACTGAAGCTTTCTTT. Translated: CASSSSPNTEAFF.

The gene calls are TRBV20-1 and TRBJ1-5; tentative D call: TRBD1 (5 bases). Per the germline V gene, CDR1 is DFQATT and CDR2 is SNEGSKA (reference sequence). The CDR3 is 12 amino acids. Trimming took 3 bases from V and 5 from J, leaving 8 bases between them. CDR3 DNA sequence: TGCAGTGCTAGGGTAGGGGATCAGCCCCAGCATTTT. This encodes CSARVGDQPQHF.

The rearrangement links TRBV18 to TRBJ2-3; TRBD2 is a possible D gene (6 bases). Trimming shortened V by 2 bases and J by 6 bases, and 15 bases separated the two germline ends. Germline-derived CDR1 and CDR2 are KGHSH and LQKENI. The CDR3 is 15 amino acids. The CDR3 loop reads CASSPAGLPSDTQYF. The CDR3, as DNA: TGTGCCAGCTCACCAGCGGGACTCCCCTCGGATACGCAGTATTTT.

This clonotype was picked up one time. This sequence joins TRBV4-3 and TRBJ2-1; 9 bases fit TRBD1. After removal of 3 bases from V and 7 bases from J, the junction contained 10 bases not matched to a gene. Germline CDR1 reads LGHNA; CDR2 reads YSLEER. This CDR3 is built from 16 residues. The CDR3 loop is CASSQDGTGRGNEQFF. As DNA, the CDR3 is TGCGCCAGCAGCCAGGACGGGACAGGGCGGGGTAATGAGCAGTTCTTC.

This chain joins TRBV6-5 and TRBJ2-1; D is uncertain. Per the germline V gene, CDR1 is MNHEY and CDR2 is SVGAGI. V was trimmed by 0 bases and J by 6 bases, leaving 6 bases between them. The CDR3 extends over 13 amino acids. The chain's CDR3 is CASSYSYTNEQFF. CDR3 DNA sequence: TGTGCCAGCAGTTACTCCTACACCAATGAGCAGTTCTTC.

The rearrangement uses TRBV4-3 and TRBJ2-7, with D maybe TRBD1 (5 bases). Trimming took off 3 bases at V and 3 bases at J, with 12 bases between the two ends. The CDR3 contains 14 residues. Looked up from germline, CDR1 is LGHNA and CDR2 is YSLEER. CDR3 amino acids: CASSHLGHIYEQYF. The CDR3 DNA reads TGCGCCAGCAGCCACCTCGGACATATCTACGAGCAGTACTTC.

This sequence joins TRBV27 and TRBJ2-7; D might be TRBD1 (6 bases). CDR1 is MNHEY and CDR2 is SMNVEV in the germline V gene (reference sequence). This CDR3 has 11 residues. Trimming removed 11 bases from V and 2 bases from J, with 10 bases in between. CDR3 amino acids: CAVGQPYEQYF. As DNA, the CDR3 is TGTGCCGTAGGACAGCCCTACGAGCAGTACTTC.

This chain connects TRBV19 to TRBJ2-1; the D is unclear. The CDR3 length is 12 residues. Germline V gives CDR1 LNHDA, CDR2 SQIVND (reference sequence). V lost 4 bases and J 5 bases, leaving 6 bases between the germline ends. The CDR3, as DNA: TGTGCCAGTAGTACTACAGACAATGAGCAGTTCTTC. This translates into CASSTTDNEQFF.

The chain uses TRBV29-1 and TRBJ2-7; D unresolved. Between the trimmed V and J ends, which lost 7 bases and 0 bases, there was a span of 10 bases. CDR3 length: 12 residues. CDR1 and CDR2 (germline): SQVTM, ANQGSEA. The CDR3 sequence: CSAVGLSYEQYF. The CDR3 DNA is TGCAGCGCGGTGGGCCTCTCCTACGAGCAGTACTTC.

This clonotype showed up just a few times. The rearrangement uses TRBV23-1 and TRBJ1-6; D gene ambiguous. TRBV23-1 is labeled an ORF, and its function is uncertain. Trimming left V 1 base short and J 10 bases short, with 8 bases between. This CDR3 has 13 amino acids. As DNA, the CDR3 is TGCGCCAGCAGTCAATTACGGCCATCACCCCTCCACTTT. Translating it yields CASSQLRPSPLHF.

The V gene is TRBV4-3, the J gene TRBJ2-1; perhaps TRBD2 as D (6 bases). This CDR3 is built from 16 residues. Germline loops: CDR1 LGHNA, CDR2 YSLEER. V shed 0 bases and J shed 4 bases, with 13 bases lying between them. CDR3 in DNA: TGCGCCAGCAGCCAAGATGAGAGTAGCGGATACAATGAGCAGTTCTTC. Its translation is CASSQDESSGYNEQFF.

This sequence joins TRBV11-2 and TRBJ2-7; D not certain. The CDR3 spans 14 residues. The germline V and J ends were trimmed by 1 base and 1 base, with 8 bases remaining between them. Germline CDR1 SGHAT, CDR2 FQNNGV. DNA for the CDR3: TGTGCCAGCAGCTTAGTCACTAATTCCTACGAGCAGTACTTC. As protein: CASSLVTNSYEQYF.

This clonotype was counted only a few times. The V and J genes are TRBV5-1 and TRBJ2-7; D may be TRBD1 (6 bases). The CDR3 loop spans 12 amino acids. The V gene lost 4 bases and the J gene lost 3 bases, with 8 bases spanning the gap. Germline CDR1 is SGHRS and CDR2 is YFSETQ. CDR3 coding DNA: TGCGCCAGCAGCACAGGGAACTACGAGCAGTACTTC. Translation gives CASSTGNYEQYF.

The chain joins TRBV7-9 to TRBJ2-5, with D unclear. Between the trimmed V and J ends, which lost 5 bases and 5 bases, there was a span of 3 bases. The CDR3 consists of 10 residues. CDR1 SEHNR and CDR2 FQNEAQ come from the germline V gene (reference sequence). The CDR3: CASSLETQYF. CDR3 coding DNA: TGTGCCAGCAGCCTCGAGACCCAGTACTTC.

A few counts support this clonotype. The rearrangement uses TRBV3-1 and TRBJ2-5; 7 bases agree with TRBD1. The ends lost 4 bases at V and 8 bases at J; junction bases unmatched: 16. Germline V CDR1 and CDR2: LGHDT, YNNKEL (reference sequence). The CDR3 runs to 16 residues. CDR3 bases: TGTGCCAGCAGCCGCCGGGACAGAATTGGGCCAAAAACCCAGTACTTC. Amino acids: CASSRRDRIGPKTQYF.

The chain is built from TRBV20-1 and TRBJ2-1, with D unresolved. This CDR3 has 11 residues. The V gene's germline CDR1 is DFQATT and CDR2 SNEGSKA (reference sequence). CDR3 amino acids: CSHGRINEQFF. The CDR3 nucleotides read TGCAGCCATGGACGGATCAATGAGCAGTTCTTC.

The CDR3 sequence is CASRGRDTHNEQFF. The CDR3 region has the DNA TGTGCCAGCAGGGGACGGGATACTCACAATGAGCAGTTCTTC. The chain employs TRBV11-1 and TRBJ2-1, with D perhaps TRBD1 or TRBD2 (5 bases each). V lost 6 bases, J lost 5 bases, and 14 bases lay in between. Germline loops: CDR1 SGHAT, CDR2 FQDESV (reference sequence). This CDR3 region has 14 residues.

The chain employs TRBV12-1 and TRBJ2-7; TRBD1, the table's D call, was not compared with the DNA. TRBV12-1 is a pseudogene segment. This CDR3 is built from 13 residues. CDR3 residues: CASSLGQVYEQYF. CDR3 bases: TGCGCCAGCAGCTTAGGACAGGTTTACGAGCAGTACTTC.

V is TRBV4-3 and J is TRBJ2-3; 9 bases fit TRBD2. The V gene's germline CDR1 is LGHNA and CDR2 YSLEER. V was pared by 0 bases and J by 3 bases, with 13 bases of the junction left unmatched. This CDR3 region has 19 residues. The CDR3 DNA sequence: TGCGCCAGCAGCCAAGATTTGGGTCCCCTAGCGGGAAGGACAGATACGCAGTATTTT. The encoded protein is CASSQDLGPLAGRTDTQYF.

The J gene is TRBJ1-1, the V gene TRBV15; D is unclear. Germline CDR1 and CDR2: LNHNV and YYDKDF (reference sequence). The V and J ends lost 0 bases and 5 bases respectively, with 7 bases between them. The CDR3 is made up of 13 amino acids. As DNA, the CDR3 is TGTGCCACCAGCAGAGATGTGGGTACTGAAGCTTTCTTT. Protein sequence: CATSRDVGTEAFF.

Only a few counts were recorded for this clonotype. CDR3 in DNA: TGTGCCAGCAGTTTACCGGGACTAGCGGTCACAGATACGCAGTATTTT. Its protein product is CASSLPGLAVTDTQYF. The chain couples TRBV7-2 to TRBJ2-3, with 11 bases aligning to TRBD2. The CDR3 spans 16 residues. V lost 6 bases, J lost 2 bases, and 7 bases stayed unmatched. Germline assignment: CDR1 SGHTA and CDR2 FQGNSA.